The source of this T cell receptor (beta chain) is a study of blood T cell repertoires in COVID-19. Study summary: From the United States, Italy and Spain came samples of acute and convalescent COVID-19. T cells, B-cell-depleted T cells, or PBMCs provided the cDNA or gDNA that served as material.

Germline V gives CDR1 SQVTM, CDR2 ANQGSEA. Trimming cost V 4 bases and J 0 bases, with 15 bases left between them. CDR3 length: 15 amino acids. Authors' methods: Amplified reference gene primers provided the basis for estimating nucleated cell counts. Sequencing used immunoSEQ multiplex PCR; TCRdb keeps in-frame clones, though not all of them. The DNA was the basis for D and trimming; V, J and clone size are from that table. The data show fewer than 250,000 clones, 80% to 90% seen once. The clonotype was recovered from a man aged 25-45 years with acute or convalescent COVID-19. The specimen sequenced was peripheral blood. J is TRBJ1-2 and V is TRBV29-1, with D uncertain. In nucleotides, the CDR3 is TGCAGCGTTGTAAGAGTCGCAGGCTCTAACTATGGCTACACCTTC. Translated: CSVVRVAGSNYGYTF.